The 21 T cell receptor beta chains below all came from one sample that was sequenced in a study of blood T cell repertoires in COVID-19. Assay used: immunoSEQ multiplex PCR; TCRdb lists only in-frame clones, some missing. The sample consists of some 240,000 clones, around 91% of them appearing once. Source material: peripheral blood. These receptors came from a woman aged 55-70 years with COVID-19, enrolled during active disease.

In this sample, this clone turned up a few times. The CDR3 coding sequence is TGTGCCAGCAGCTACAGGGGGCTGAACCACTATGGCTACACCTTC. It codes for CASSYRGLNHYGYTF. The chain recombines TRBV7-9 with TRBJ1-2; 9 bases are a match to TRBD1. J lost 3 bases, V lost 4 bases, and 6 bases had no gene match. The CDR3 has 15 residues. The V gene's germline CDR1 is SEHNR and CDR2 FQNEAQ (reference sequence).

The chain carries TRBV6-5 and TRBJ1-5; D is uncertain. Germline V lookup: CDR1 MNHEY, CDR2 SVGAGI. Trimming shortened V by 7 bases and J by 6 bases, and 19 bases separated the two germline ends. CDR3 length: 15 amino acids. The CDR3 protein is CASKEGKFESQPQHF. The CDR3 coding sequence is TGTGCCAGCAAGGAGGGTAAGTTCGAGAGTCAGCCCCAGCATTTT.

In this sample, this clone turned up once. The chain is built from TRBV11-2 and TRBJ1-6, with D unclear. The CDR3 sequence is 14 residues long. Germline-derived CDR1 and CDR2 are SGHAT and FQNNGV. V dropped 5 bases and J dropped 9 bases, with 14 bases sitting between them. This CDR3 is CASSRIGGGSPLHF. The CDR3 DNA reads as TGTGCCAGCAGCCGAATCGGTGGAGGTTCACCCCTCCACTTT.

This chain links TRBV5-1 with TRBJ1-4; 8 bases agree with TRBD1. V lost 5 bases and J lost 12; bases outside the gene matches: 12. Germline V gives CDR1 SGHRS, CDR2 YFSETQ. The CDR3 loop spans 14 amino acids. The DNA of the CDR3 is TGCGCCAGCAGTTCCGGGACAGGTCTAGAGGAACTGTTTTTT. Residues: CASSSGTGLEELFF.

The V gene is TRBV4-3, the J gene TRBJ1-1, with a possible D match to TRBD1 (6 bases). Deletions cut 1 base from V and 0 bases from J, with 9 bases between. Germline lookup yields CDR1 LGHNA and CDR2 YSLEER. The CDR3 has 15 residues. The CDR3, as DNA: TGCGCCAGCAGCCAAGTGGCAGGGGTGAACACTGAAGCTTTCTTT. Its protein product is CASSQVAGVNTEAFF.

The gene calls are TRBV19 and TRBJ1-2; D is undetermined. Germline CDR1 and CDR2: LNHDA and SQIVND (reference sequence). V was cut by 5 bases and J by 2 bases, with 9 bases left in between. The CDR3 is 13 amino acids. In DNA, the CDR3 is TGTGCCAGTAGTCAGGTCGGCAACTATGGCTACACCTTC. It specifies CASSQVGNYGYTF.

The rearrangement joins TRBV11-2 to TRBJ2-7, with unresolved D. Trimming took 5 bases from V and 2 from J, leaving 10 bases between them. The CDR3 covers 13 residues. Germline CDR1 reads SGHAT; CDR2 reads FQNNGV. DNA of the CDR3: TGTGCCAGCAGCCCCGCCGGTGCCTACGAGCAGTACTTC. Translating it yields CASSPAGAYEQYF. The entire variable domain, with the rest obtained from reference TRBV11-2 and TRBJ2-7, is as follows: EAGVAQSPRYKIIEKRQSVAFWCNPISGHATLYWYQQILGQGPKLLIQFQNNGVVDDSQLPKDRFSAERLKGVDSTLKIQPAKLEDSAVYLCASSPAGAYEQYFGPGTRLTVT.

The genes are TRBV5-4 and TRBJ2-1; TRBD1 matches 9 bases. CDR1 and CDR2 (germline): SGHNT, YYREEE (reference sequence). CDR3 length: 15 amino acids. Unmatched junction bases numbered 7, after V lost 7 bases and J lost 2 bases. DNA for the CDR3: TGTGCCAGCCTGGCGGACAGGGGAACCTACAATGAGCAGTTCTTC. It is translated as CASLADRGTYNEQFF. Full variable domain (remainder filled in from reference TRBV5-4 and TRBJ2-1): ETGVTQSPTHLIKTRGQQVTLRCSSQSGHNTVSWYQQALGQGPQFIFQYYREEENGRGNFPPRFSGLQFPNYSSELNVNALELDDSALYLCASLADRGTYNEQFFGPGTRLTVL.

The chain couples TRBV6-6 to TRBJ1-2; 8 positions match TRBD1. Trimming cost V 3 bases and J 3 bases; bases outside gene matches: 6. This CDR3 comprises 15 residues. From germline, CDR1 is MNHNY and CDR2 SVGAGI (reference sequence). As DNA, the CDR3 is TGTGCCAGCAGTTATGGCAGGGGGCGCGACTATGGCTACACCTTC. This sequence encodes CASSYGRGRDYGYTF.

The chain recombines TRBV5-6 with TRBJ2-3, with TRBD1 matching over 8 bases. This CDR3 contains 13 residues. V shed 6 bases and J 3 bases; nucleotides not matched to a gene: 3. Germline assignment: CDR1 SGHDT and CDR2 YYEEEE. The CDR3 here is CASTQGATDTQYF. The CDR3 nucleotides read TGTGCCAGCACCCAGGGGGCTACAGATACGCAGTATTTT.

The genes are TRBV18 and TRBJ2-1, with 14 bases that match TRBD2. CDR3 size: 17 residues. V was pared by 2 bases and J by 7 bases, with 7 bases of the junction left unmatched. The germline gives CDR1 KGHSH, CDR2 LQKENI. In nucleotides, the CDR3 is TGTGCCAGCTCACCAAGCTGGGGACTAGCGGGGGTTAATGAGCAGTTCTTC. The encoded protein is CASSPSWGLAGVNEQFF.

The V gene is TRBV18, the J gene TRBJ1-2, with D possibly matching TRBD1 (6 bases). V gave up 5 bases and J gave up 2 bases, with 12 bases separating them. The germline V gene has CDR1 KGHSH and CDR2 LQKENI. The CDR3 sequence is 14 residues long. In DNA form, the CDR3 reads TGTGCCAGCTCATCCAGGGGTGAGAACTATGGCTACACCTTC. Translating it yields CASSSRGENYGYTF.

The chain employs TRBV7-9 and TRBJ1-4; D might be TRBD1 (6 bases). The CDR3 is 18 amino acids. Germline CDR1 SEHNR, CDR2 FQNEAQ (reference sequence). The germline V and J ends were trimmed by 0 bases and 2 bases, with 16 bases remaining between them. The CDR3 sequence: CASSLALTGQWTNEKLFF. As DNA, the CDR3 is TGTGCCAGCAGCTTAGCGCTTACAGGGCAGTGGACTAATGAAAAACTGTTTTTT.

A single count supports this clone. J is TRBJ1-6 and V is TRBV7-9, with TRBD1 matching over 9 bases. Germline CDR1 SEHNR, CDR2 FQNEAQ (reference sequence). The ends lost 1 base at V and 10 bases at J; junction bases unmatched: 2. There are 14 residues in the CDR3. CDR3 region: CASSLGTGESPLHF. DNA for the CDR3: TGTGCCAGCAGCTTAGGGACAGGGGAATCACCCCTCCACTTT.

V usage is TRBV4-3 and J usage is TRBJ1-5; no clear D gene. CDR1 and CDR2 (germline): LGHNA, YSLEER. CDR3 length: 14 amino acids. The V end was cut by 0 bases, the J end by 9 bases, with 12 bases between. CDR3 in DNA: TGCGCCAGCAGCCAAGACCAAGCCGGGTTGCCCCAGCATTTT. This codes for CASSQDQAGLPQHF.

Only one count was recorded for this clone. This chain joins TRBV5-1 and TRBJ2-2, with TRBD1 matching 9 bases. The junction had 8 bases not matched to a gene; V was cut back by 4 bases and J by 4 bases. CDR3 size: 16 residues. Germline-derived CDR1 and CDR2 are SGHRS and YFSETQ. CDR3 residues: CASSAGTGLGTGELFF. DNA for the CDR3: TGCGCCAGCAGCGCGGGGACAGGGCTCGGCACCGGGGAGCTGTTTTTT.

The V gene is TRBV19, the J gene TRBJ1-2, with 10 bases lining up with TRBD1. Germline CDR1 LNHDA, CDR2 SQIVND (reference sequence). V lost 8 bases to trimming and J lost 2 bases; unmatched junction nucleotides: 2. The CDR3 spans 13 residues. The CDR3 here is CASGDRGNYGYTF. DNA of the CDR3: TGTGCCAGTGGGGACAGGGGCAACTATGGCTACACCTTC.

This clone has a handful of counts. The chain couples TRBV7-2 to TRBJ1-3; 7 bases align to TRBD1. The CDR3 is 15 residues long. The J segment lost 7 bases and the V segment lost 3 bases, leaving 9 bases of the junction unmatched. CDR1 SGHTA and CDR2 FQGNSA come from the germline V gene. The CDR3 DNA sequence: TGTGCCAGCAGCTTCCCGACAGGGACGGTGAACACCATATATTTT. Its protein is CASSFPTGTVNTIYF.

CDR3 DNA: TGCAGTGCTAGTGAGTCCTTCCGTAGCAATCAGCCCCAGCATTTT. It is translated as CSASESFRSNQPQHF. This sequence joins TRBV20-1 and TRBJ1-5; D ambiguous. This CDR3 region has 15 residues. Germline-derived CDR1 and CDR2 are DFQATT and SNEGSKA (reference sequence). The germline V and J ends were trimmed by 3 bases and 0 bases, with 12 bases remaining between them.

This clone occurred once. The V call is TRBV25-1, the J call TRBJ2-3; no reliable D call. Germline assignment: CDR1 MGHDK and CDR2 SYGVNS. The CDR3 spans 15 residues. Trimming left V 4 bases short and J 0 bases short, with 11 bases between. The CDR3 nucleotides read TGTGCCAGCAGTGCTTTGAGAACTAGCACAGATACGCAGTATTTT. It encodes CASSALRTSTDTQYF.

The J gene is TRBJ2-1, the V gene TRBV7-9; 7 nucleotides agree with TRBD2. The germline gives CDR1 SEHNR, CDR2 FQNEAQ (reference sequence). The CDR3 contains 13 residues. V shed 5 bases and J 15 bases; nucleotides not matched to a gene: 13. The CDR3 sequence is CASSPTGTNVWFF. For the CDR3, the DNA is TGTGCCAGCAGCCCCACCGGGACTAATGTTTGGTTCTTC.